The rows below give T cell receptor beta chains drawn from one sample of a study of T cell repertoires in cytomegalovirus infection. TCRdb used MiXCR to reprocess the reads, holding one entry per CDR3 protein. This table holds 360,000 or so distinct CDR3 sequences, around a third found once. No antigen has been identified for these receptors. The specimen comprised cultured PBMCs, sampled from culture after CMV antigen stimulation. The receptor set was obtained from a human donor in good health (CMV status not recorded). Some clones in this sample may be carry-over from other donors' samples. The CDR3 runs from the conserved cysteine through the conserved F or W. Each record gives: D gene, V gene, clone size, CDR3 length, J gene, CDR3 protein, CDR3 DNA. A D gene is named only where the DNA matches it firmly. Rows may omit the clone size; those that give it use once, few, many or a size class.

.	TRBV19	.	16	TRBJ1-1	CASSLRASEPHTEAFF	TGTGCCAGTAGTCTCCGGGCCTCCGAGCCGCACACTGAAGCTTTCTTT
TRBD1	TRBV29-1	.	14	TRBJ2-3	CSVPPGQGPDTQYF	TGCAGCGTCCCTCCGGGACAGGGGCCAGATACGCAGTATTTT
TRBD2	TRBV27	once	13	TRBJ2-1	CATKGLAGDEQFF	TGTGCCACCAAGGGCCTAGCGGGGGATGAGCAGTTCTTC
.	TRBV19	.	13	TRBJ1-5	CASTNEYGQPQHF	TGTGCCAGTACAAATGAATACGGTCAGCCCCAGCATTTT
.	TRBV29-1	.	13	TRBJ1-1	CSASSLANTEAFF	TGCAGCGCCTCAAGCCTGGCGAACACTGAAGCTTTCTTT
TRBD2	TRBV5-3	.	15	TRBJ2-1	CASSLSGLAKNEQFF	TGTGCCAGCAGCTTGAGTGGACTAGCTAAGAATGAGCAGTTCTTC
.	TRBV4-3	.	17	TRBJ1-4	CASSQEGRQGTGEKLFF	TGCGCCAGCAGCCAAGAGGGACGGCAGGGCACGGGTGAAAAACTGTTTTTT
.	TRBV12-3/TRBV12-4	few	13	TRBJ1-3	CASRDNSGNTIYF	TGTGCCAGCCGTGACAACTCTGGAAACACCATATATTTT
TRBD1	TRBV24-1	few	15	TRBJ1-1	CATEEETGGVAEAFF	TGTGCCACCGAGGAGGAGACAGGGGGAGTTGCTGAAGCTTTCTTT
.	TRBV4-2	.	16	TRBJ1-6	CASSQRSRRGNSPLHF	TGTGCCAGCAGCCAACGGAGTCGACGTGGAAATTCACCCCTCCACTTT
TRBD2	TRBV18	.	21	TRBJ2-1	CASLSITRLAGAQLSYNEQFF	TGTGCCAGCTTGTCGATTACTAGGCTAGCGGGAGCGCAACTATCCTACAATGAGCAGTTCTTC
.	TRBV7-9	.	11	TRBJ1-4	CASSRTEKLFF	TGTGCCAGCAGCCGGACAGAGAAACTGTTTTTT
.	TRBV4-3	few	13	TRBJ2-1	CASSQGTYNEQFF	TGCGCCAGCAGCCAAGGGACGTACAATGAGCAGTTCTTC
.	TRBV24-1	few	16	TRBJ2-1	CATSDSQGGIYNEQFF	TGTGCCACCAGTGATTCTCAGGGGGGTATCTACAATGAGCAGTTCTTC
TRBD1	TRBV20-1	.	13	TRBJ1-6	CSAVRDSNSPLHF	TGCAGTGCCGTCCGGGACAGTAATTCACCCCTCCACTTT
.	TRBV16	.	15	TRBJ1-3	CASSVTTEFGNTIYF	TGTGCCAGCAGCGTGACGACCGAATTTGGAAACACCATATATTTT
.	TRBV6-1	.	14	TRBJ1-5	CASSESPTGQPQHF	TGTGCCAGCAGTGAATCCCCCACGGGCCAGCCCCAGCATTTT
.	TRBV12-3/TRBV12-4	.	19	TRBJ2-6	CASTRTRRDLPSGANVLTF	TGTGCCAGCACTCGTACCCGGCGGGACCTCCCCTCTGGGGCCAACGTCCTGACTTTC
.	TRBV7-2	few	15	TRBJ1-2	CASSSGPQQLYGYTF	TGTGCCAGCTCCAGTGGCCCCCAACAACTCTATGGCTACACCTTC
.	TRBV7-9	.	15	TRBJ2-7	CASSLEGGGLVEQYF	TGTGCCAGCAGCTTAGAGGGTGGCGGGCTTGTCGAGCAGTACTTC
.	TRBV7-8	many	15	TRBJ1-5	CASSLWAREVQPQHF	TGTGCCAGCAGCTTATGGGCCAGGGAGGTTCAGCCCCAGCATTTT
TRBD2	TRBV7-3	few	15	TRBJ2-2	CASSLAGGHTGELFF	TGTGCCAGCAGCCTAGCGGGAGGGCACACCGGGGAGCTGTTTTTT
.	TRBV28	few	12	TRBJ2-7	CASRPDTYEQYF	TGTGCCAGCAGACCCGACACCTACGAGCAGTACTTC